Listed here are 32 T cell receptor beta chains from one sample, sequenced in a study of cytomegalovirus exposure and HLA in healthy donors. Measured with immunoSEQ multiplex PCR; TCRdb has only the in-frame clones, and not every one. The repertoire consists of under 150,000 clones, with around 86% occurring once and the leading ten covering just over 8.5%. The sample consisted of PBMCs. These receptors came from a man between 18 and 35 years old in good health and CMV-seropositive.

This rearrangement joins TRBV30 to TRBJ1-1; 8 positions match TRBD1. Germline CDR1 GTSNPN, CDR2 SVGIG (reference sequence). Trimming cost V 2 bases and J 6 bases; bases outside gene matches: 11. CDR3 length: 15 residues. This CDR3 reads CAWSKRTGNIPEAFF. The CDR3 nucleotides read TGTGCCTGGAGTAAACGGACAGGGAACATACCTGAAGCTTTCTTT.

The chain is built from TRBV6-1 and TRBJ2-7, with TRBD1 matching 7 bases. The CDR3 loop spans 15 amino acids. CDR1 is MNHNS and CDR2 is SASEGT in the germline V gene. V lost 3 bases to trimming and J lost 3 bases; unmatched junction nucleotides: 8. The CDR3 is CASSEATGQYYEQYF. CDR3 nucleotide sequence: TGTGCCAGCAGTGAGGCTACGGGACAGTACTACGAGCAGTACTTC.

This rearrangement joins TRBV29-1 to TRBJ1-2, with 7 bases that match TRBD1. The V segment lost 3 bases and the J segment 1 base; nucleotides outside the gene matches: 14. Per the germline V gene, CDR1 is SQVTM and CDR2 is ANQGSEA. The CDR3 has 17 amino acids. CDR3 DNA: TGCAGCGTTGAGAGTTCTCCGGGACAGACCTTTAACTATGGCTACACCTTC. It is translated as CSVESSPGQTFNYGYTF. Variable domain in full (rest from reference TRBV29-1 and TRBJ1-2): SAVISQKPSRDICQRGTSLTIQCQVDSQVTMMFWYRQQPGQSLTLIATANQGSEATYESGFVIDKFPISRPNLTFSTLTVSNMSPEDSSIYLCSVESSPGQTFNYGYTFGSGTRLTVV.

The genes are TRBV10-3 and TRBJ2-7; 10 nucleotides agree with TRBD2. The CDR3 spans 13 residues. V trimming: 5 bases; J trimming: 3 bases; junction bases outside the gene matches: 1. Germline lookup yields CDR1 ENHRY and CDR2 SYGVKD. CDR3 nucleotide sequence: TGTGCCATCAGTTTAGCGGGGGGCTACGAGCAGTACTTC. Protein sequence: CAISLAGGYEQYF.

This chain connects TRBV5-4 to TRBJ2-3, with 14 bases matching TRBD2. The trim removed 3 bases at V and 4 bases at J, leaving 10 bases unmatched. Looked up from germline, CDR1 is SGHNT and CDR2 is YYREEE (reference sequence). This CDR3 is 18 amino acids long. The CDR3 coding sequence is TGTGCCAGCAGCTCCATGACTAGCGGGGGGGCGGGGGCAGATACGCAGTATTTT. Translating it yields CASSSMTSGGAGADTQYF. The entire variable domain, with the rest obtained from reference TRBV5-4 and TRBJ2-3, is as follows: ETGVTQSPTHLIKTRGQQVTLRCSSQSGHNTVSWYQQALGQGPQFIFQYYREEENGRGNFPPRFSGLQFPNYSSELNVNALELDDSALYLCASSSMTSGGAGADTQYFGPGTRLTVL.

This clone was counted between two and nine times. The CDR3 reads CASTGQSNQPQHF. The CDR3 DNA is TGTGCCAGCACGGGACAGAGCAATCAGCCCCAGCATTTT. V and J are TRBV2 and TRBJ1-5, with TRBD1 identical over 7 bases. With 7 bases clipped from V and 1 base from J, the junction kept 1 base outside the gene matches. There are 13 residues in the CDR3. CDR1 SNHLY and CDR2 FYNNEI come from the germline V gene.

CDR3: CASIASGTGNSPLHF. The DNA for the CDR3 is TGTGCCAGTATTGCCTCAGGGACAGGGAATTCACCCCTCCACTTT. The chain has TRBV19 and TRBJ1-6; 9 nucleotides align to TRBD1. The V and J ends lost 7 bases and 7 bases, in that order; junction bases with no gene match: 8. Germline V CDR1 and CDR2: LNHDA, SQIVND (reference sequence). The CDR3 covers 15 residues. Using reference TRBV19 and TRBJ1-6 for the parts outside the CDR3, the full variable domain is DGGITQSPKYLFRKEGQNVTLSCEQNLNHDAMYWYRQDPGQGLRLIYYSQIVNDFQKGDIAEGYSVSREKKESFPLTVTSAQKNPTAFYLCASIASGTGNSPLHFGNGTRLTVT.

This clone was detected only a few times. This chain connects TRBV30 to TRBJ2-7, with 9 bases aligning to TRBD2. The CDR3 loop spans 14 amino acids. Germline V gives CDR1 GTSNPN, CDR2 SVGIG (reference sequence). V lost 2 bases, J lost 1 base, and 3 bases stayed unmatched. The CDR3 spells CAWSLTSGSYEQYF. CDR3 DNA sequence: TGTGCCTGGAGTTTGACTAGCGGATCCTACGAGCAGTACTTC.

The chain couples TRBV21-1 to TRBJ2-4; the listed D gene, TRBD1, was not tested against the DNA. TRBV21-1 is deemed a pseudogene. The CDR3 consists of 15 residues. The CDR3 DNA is TGTGCCAGCAGCTTCAAAAAGGGGGCCAAAAACATTCAGTACTTC. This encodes CASSFKKGAKNIQYF.

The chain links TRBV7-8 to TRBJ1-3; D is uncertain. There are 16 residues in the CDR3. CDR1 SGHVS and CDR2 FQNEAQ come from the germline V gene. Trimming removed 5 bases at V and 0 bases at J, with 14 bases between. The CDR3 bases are TGTGCCAGCAGCATGAACCTGGGGAGCTCTGGAAACACCATATATTTT. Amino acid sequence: CASSMNLGSSGNTIYF.

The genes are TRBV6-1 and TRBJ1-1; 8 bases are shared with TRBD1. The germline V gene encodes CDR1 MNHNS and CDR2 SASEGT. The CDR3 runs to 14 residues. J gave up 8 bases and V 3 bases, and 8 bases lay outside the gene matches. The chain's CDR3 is CASSEAGQGGEAFF. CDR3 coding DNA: TGTGCCAGCAGTGAGGCCGGACAGGGAGGGGAAGCTTTCTTT.

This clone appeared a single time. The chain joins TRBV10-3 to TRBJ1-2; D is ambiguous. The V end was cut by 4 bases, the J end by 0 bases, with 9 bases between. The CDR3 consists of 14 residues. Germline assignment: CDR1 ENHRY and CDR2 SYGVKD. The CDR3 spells CAISAGSTNYGYTF. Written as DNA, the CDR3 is TGTGCCATCAGTGCGGGGTCTACTAACTATGGCTACACCTTC.

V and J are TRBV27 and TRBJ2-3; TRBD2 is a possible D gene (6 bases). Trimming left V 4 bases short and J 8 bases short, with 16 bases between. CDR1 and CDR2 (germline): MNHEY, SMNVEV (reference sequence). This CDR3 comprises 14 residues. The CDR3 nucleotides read TGTGCCAGCAGTTCCGGGACTTCTACCTTTACGCAGTATTTT. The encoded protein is CASSSGTSTFTQYF.

The DNA for the CDR3 is TGTGCCAGCAGCTTAGGGTCGGGTGTCCAAGAGACCCAGTACTTC. Translating it yields CASSLGSGVQETQYF. The rearrangement uses TRBV7-9 and TRBJ2-5; D gene ambiguous. The germline CDR1 and CDR2 sequences are SEHNR and FQNEAQ (reference sequence). The ends were cut back, 1 base at V and 1 base at J, with 10 bases in the middle. This CDR3 is built from 15 residues. Full variable domain (missing parts from reference TRBV7-9 and TRBJ2-5): DTGVSQNPRHKITKRGQNVTFRCDPISEHNRLYWYRQTLGQGPEFLTYFQNEAQLEKSRLLSDRFSAERPKGSFSTLEIQRTEQGDSAMYLCASSLGSGVQETQYFGPGTRLLVL.

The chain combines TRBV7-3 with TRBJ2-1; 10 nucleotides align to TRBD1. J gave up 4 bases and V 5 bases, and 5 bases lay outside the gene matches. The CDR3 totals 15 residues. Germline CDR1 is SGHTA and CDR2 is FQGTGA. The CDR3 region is CASSLVGQGYNEQFF. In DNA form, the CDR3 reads TGTGCCAGCAGCCTGGTGGGACAGGGGTACAATGAGCAGTTCTTC.

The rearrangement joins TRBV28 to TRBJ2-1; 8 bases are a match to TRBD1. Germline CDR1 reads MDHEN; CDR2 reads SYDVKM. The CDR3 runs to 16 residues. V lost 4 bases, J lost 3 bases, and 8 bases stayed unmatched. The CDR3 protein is CASSSTGDYGYNEQFF. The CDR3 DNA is TGTGCCAGCAGTTCGACAGGGGATTATGGCTACAATGAGCAGTTCTTC.

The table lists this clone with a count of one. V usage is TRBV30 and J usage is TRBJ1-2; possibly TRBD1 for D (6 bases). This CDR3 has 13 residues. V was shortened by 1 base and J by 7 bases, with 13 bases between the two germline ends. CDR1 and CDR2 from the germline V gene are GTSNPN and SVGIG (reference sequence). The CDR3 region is CAWSETWTAGYTF. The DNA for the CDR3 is TGTGCCTGGAGTGAAACGTGGACAGCTGGCTACACCTTC.

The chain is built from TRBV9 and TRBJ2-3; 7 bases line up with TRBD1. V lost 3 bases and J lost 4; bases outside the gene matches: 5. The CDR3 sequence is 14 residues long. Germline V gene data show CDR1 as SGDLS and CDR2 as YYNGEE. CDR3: CASSAQGVADTQYF. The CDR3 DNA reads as TGTGCCAGCAGCGCCCAGGGGGTGGCAGATACGCAGTATTTT.

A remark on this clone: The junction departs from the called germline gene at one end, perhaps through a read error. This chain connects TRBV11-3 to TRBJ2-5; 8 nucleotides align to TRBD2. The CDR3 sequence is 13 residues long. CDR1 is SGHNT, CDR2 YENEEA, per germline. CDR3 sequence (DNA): TGTGCCAGCAGCTTAGAGACCGAGCGGGAGACCCACTTC. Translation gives CASSLETERETHF.

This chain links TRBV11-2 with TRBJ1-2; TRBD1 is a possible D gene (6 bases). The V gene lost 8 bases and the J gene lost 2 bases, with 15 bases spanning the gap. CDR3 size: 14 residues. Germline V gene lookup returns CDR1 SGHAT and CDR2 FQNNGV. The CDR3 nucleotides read TGTGCCAGCGGACTGAGTGACAGGAACTATGGCTACACCTTC. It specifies CASGLSDRNYGYTF.

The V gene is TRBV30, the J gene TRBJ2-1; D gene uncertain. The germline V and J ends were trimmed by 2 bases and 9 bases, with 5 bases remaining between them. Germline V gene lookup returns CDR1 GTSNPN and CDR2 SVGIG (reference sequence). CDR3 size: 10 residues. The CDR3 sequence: CAWSFSEQFF. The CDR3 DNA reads TGTGCCTGGAGTTTTAGTGAGCAGTTCTTC.

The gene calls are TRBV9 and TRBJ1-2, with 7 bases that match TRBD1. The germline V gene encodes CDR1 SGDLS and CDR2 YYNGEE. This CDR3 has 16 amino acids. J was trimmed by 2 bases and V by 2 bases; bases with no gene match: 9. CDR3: CASSVTQQGRNYGYTF. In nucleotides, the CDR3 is TGTGCCAGCAGCGTGACCCAACAGGGGCGGAACTATGGCTACACCTTC.

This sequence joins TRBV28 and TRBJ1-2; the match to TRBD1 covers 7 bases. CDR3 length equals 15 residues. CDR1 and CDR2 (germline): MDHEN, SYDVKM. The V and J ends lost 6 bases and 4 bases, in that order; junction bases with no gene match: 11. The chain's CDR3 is CASRETGTDLYGYTF. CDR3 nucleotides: TGTGCCAGCAGAGAAACCGGGACAGACCTCTATGGCTACACCTTC.

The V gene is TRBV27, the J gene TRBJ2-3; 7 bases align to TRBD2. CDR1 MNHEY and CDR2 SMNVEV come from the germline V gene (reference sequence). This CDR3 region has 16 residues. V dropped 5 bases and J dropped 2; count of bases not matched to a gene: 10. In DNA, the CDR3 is TGTGCCAGCAGTCCGGCGGGGAGCGGGGACACAGATACGCAGTATTTT. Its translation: CASSPAGSGDTDTQYF.

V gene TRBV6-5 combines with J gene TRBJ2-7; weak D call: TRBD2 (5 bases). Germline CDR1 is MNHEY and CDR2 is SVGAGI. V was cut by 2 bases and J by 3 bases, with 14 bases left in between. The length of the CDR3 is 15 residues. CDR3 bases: TGTGCCAGCAGTTACGCCCGAAGAGGGTACTACGAGCAGTACTTC. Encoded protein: CASSYARRGYYEQYF.

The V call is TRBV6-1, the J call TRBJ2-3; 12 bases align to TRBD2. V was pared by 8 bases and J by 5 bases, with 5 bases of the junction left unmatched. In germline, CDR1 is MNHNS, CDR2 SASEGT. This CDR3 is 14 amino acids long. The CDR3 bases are TGTGCCAGCGTATCTAGCGGGAGGGGAGATACGCAGTATTTT. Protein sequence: CASVSSGRGDTQYF.

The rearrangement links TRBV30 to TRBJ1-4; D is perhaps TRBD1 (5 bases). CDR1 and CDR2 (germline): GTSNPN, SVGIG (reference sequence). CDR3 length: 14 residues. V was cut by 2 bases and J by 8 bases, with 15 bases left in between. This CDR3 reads CAWSIGGAREKLFF. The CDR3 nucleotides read TGTGCCTGGAGTATAGGAGGGGCACGGGAAAAACTGTTTTTT.

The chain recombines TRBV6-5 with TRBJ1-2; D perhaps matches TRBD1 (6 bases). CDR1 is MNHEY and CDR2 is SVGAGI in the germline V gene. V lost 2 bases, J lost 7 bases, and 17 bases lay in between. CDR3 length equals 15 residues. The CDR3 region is CASSYGPLGQPGYTF. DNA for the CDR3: TGTGCCAGCAGTTACGGTCCGCTCGGACAGCCTGGCTACACCTTC.

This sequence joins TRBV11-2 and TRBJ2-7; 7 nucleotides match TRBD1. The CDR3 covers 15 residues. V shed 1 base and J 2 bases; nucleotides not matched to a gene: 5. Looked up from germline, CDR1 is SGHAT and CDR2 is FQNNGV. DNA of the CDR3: TGTGCCAGCAGCTTAGGTTTAGGGGGCACCTACGAGCAGTACTTC. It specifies CASSLGLGGTYEQYF.

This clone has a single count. The CDR3 region is CASSSRRTGLSPLHF. CDR3 coding DNA: TGTGCCAGCAGCTCCCGGAGGACAGGGCTATCACCCCTCCACTTT. The chain couples TRBV2 to TRBJ1-6, with 8 bases identical to TRBD1. The CDR3 runs to 15 residues. CDR1 is SNHLY and CDR2 is FYNNEI in the germline V gene. Trimming at V came to 6 bases and at J to 10 bases, leaving 11 bases not matched to a gene.

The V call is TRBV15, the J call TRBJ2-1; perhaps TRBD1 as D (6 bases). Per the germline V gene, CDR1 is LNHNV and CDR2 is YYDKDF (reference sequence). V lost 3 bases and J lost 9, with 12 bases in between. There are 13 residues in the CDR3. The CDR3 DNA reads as TGTGCCACCAGCAGGGAACAGGGCGGTGAGCAGTTCTTC. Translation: CATSREQGGEQFF.

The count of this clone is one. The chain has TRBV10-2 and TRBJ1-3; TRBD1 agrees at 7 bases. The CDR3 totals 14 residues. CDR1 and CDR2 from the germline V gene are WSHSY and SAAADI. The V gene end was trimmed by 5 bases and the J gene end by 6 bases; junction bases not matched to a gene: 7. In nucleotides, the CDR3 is TGCGCCAGCAGTCCGGGACAGCTGAAAAACACCATATATTTT. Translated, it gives CASSPGQLKNTIYF.